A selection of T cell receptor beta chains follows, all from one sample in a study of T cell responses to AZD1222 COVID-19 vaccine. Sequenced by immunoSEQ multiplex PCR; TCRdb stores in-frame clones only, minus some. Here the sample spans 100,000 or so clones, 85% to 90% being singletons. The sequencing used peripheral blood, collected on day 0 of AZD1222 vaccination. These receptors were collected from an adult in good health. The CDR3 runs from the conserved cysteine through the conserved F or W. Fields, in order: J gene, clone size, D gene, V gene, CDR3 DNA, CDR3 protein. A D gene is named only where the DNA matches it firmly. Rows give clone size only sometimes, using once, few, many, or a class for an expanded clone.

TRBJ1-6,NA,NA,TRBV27,TGTGCCAGCAGTCCCTTGCCCGGACGTGTTAATTCACCCCTCCACTTT,CASSPLPGRVNSPLHF
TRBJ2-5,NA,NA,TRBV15,TGTGCCACCAGCCGCCAGACCCAAGAGACCCAGTACTTC,CATSRQTQETQYF
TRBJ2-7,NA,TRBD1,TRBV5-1,TGCGCCAGCAGCAGATTCGCAACGGGACAGGGGTACGAGCAGTACTTC,CASSRFATGQGYEQYF
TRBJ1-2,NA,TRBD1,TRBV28,TGTGCCAGCAGCTACGGACAGGACTATGGCTACACCTTC,CASSYGQDYGYTF
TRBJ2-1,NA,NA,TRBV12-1,TGTGCCAGCAGCGCGGGACAGCGAGGGGTCGATGAGCAGTTCTTC,CASSAGQRGVDEQFF
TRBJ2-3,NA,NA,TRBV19,TGTGCCAGTAGTCACCAGGGCACAGATACGCAGTATTTT,CASSHQGTDTQYF
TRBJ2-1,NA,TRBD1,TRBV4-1,TGCGCCAGCAGCCAAGAGGGGGGACAGGGACGGAGTGAGCAGTTCTTC,CASSQEGGQGRSEQFF
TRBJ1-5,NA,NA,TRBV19,TGTGCCAGTAGTCTCCGAGGGGGAGGGCCCCAGCATTTT,CASSLRGGGPQHF
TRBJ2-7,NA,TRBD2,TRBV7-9,TGTGCCAGCAGGCGGGGGGACTACGAGCAGTACTTC,CASRRGDYEQYF
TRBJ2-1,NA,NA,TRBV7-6,TGTGCCAGCAGCTTAAGTGTGCAGGGGGCGGGCGGGAGCTCCTACAATGAGCAGTTCTTC,CASSLSVQGAGGSSYNEQFF
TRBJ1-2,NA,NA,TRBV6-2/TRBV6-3,TGTGCCAGCAGCCCCACAGTTAACTATGGCTACACCTTC,CASSPTVNYGYTF
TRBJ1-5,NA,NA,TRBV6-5,TGTGCCAGCAGATATTCAGCGGGCTCGGATCAGCCCCAGCATTTT,CASRYSAGSDQPQHF
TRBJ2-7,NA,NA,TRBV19,TGTGCCAGTAGTGCCTTGGGAGAGCAGTACTTC,CASSALGEQYF
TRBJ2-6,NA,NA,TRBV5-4,TGTGCCAGCAGCTTAACCGCAGGGGCTGGGGCCAACGTCCTGACTTTC,CASSLTAGAGANVLTF
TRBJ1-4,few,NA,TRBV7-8,TGTGCCAGCAGCTTAGAAGGCTTAGGGTGGAAACTGTTTTTT,CASSLEGLGWKLFF
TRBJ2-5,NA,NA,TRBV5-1,TGCGCCAGCAGCTCGGGCTCCCAGGGAGAGACCCAGTACTTC,CASSSGSQGETQYF
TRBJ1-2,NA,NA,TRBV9,TGTGCCAGCAGCGCAGCCGAACAGGGTTATGGCTACACCTTC,CASSAAEQGYGYTF
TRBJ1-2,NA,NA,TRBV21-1,TGTGCCAGCAGCAGATGGGACCGAATTAACTATGGCTACACCTTC,CASSRWDRINYGYTF
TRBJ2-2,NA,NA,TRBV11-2,TGTGCCAGCAGCCCCGCCGGGGAGCTGTTTTTT,CASSPAGELFF
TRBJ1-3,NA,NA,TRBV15,TGTGCCACCAGCAGAGCCTCAACAGGATCTGGAAACACCATATATTTT,CATSRASTGSGNTIYF
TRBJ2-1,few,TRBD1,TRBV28,TGTGCCAGCAGTTATTCGGACAGGGGGCGGGATGAGCAGTTCTTC,CASSYSDRGRDEQFF
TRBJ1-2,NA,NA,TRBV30,TGTGCCTGGAGCGGACGGAACTATGGCTACACCTTC,CAWSGRNYGYTF
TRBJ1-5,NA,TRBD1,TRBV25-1,TGTGCCAGCGCCCAGGGGGTTGGGGATCAGCCCCAGCATTTT,CASAQGVGDQPQHF
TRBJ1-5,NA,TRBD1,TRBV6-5,TGTGCCAGCAGTTACTCGGGGACAGGGGTGGATCAGCCCCAGCATTTT,CASSYSGTGVDQPQHF
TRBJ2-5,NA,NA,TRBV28,TGTGCCAGCAGCGGGAGCCCTAAGAAGACCCAGTACTTC,CASSGSPKKTQYF
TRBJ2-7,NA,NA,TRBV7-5,TGTGTCAGAAGCCCACCCGGGACTAAACAGGAGGGGCAGTACTTC,CVRSPPGTKQEGQYF
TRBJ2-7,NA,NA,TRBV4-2,TGTGCCAGCAGCCATGCAGGGAGTATTAAGGACTACGAGCAGTACTTC,CASSHAGSIKDYEQYF
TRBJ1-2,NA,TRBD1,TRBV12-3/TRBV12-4,TGTGCCAGCAGTACGACAGGGGGGACAAGCTACACCTTC,CASSTTGGTSYTF
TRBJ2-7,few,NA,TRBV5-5,TGTGCCAGCACCGAAGCCGGGGGCAAGGACGAGCAGTACTTC,CASTEAGGKDEQYF
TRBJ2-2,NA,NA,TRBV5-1,TGCGCCAGCAGCTTGGCCCCGGGTGTTGCCGGGGAGCTGTTTTTT,CASSLAPGVAGELFF
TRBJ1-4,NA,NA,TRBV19,TGTGCCAGTAGCGGGACGGGTAATGAAAAACTGTTTTTT,CASSGTGNEKLFF
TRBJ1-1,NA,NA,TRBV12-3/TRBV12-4,TGTGCCAGCAGTCGACAGATGAGCACTGAAGCTTTCTTT,CASSRQMSTEAFF
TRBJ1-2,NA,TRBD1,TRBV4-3,TGCGCCAGCAGCCAAGAAGACAGGGGCGCTAACTATGGCTACACCTTC,CASSQEDRGANYGYTF
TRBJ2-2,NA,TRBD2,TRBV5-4,TGTGCCAGCGGCAAGACTAGCGGCACCGGGGAGCTGTTTTTT,CASGKTSGTGELFF
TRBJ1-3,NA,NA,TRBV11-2,TGTGCCAGCAGCTTTTCCGAGGGAAACACCATATATTTT,CASSFSEGNTIYF
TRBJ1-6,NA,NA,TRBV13,TGTGCCAGCAGCGACCAGGGTGGACCCCTCCACTTT,CASSDQGGPLHF
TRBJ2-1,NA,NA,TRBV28,TGTGCCAGCAGTTTGCCTGTGGCGGGATCCTCCTACAATGAGCAGTTCTTC,CASSLPVAGSSYNEQFF
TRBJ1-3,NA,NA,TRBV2,TGTGCCAGCTCACAGGAAATAATTTCTGGAAACACCATATATTTT,CASSQEIISGNTIYF
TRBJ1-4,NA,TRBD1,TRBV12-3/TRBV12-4,TGTGCCAGCAGTAAAGGGGGCTCCCGAGTGTTTTTT,CASSKGGSRVFF
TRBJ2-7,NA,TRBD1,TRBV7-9,TGTGCCAGCAGCTCCCCCCTGGGACAGGGGGCTCTCGAGCAGTACTTC,CASSSPLGQGALEQYF
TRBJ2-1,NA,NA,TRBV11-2,TGTGCCAGCCGCTCCTACAATGAGCAGTTCTTC,CASRSYNEQFF
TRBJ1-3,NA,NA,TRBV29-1,TGCAGCGTTGAAGGAATGAACGGGGAAGCAAACACCATATATTTT,CSVEGMNGEANTIYF
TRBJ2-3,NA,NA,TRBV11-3,TGTGCCAGCAGCTTTGGTAGCGCCCCAAGGAGAGATACGCAGTATTTT,CASSFGSAPRRDTQYF
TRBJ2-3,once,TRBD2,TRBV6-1,TGTGCCAGCAGTGGGGCCCGGACTAGCGGGTCAGATACGCAGTATTTT,CASSGARTSGSDTQYF
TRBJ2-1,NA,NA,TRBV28,TGTGCCAGCAGTCCCCGGAAGGGTTCGGGCTACAATGAGCAGTTCTTC,CASSPRKGSGYNEQFF
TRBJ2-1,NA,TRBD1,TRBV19,TGTGCCAGTAGTACCCCCGGGACAGGGGGGAATGAGCAGTTCTTC,CASSTPGTGGNEQFF
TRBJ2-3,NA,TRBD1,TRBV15,TGTGCCACCAGCAGACCTGCCCCGGGACAGGCTAGCACAGATACGCAGTATTTT,CATSRPAPGQASTDTQYF